These T cell receptor beta chains were read from a single sample in a study of blood T cell repertoires in COVID-19. The assay was immunoSEQ multiplex PCR, and TCRdb's table has in-frame clones only and misses some. The sample lists roughly 220,000 clones, approximately 86% seen once, with over 12% in the top ten. The sequencing input was PBMCs or T cells enriched from blood (not recorded which). The receptors stem from a woman in her fifties or sixties with acute COVID-19. CDR3s include the opening cysteine and the closing phenylalanine or tryptophan. Each record gives: CDR3 protein, V gene, CDR3 length, J gene.

cdr3_aa: CASSLNRGLEGYGYTF
v_call: TRBV7-9
cdr3_length: 16
j_call: TRBJ1-2

cdr3_aa: CASSLGAGNKNEQYF
v_call: TRBV27
cdr3_length: 15
j_call: TRBJ2-7

cdr3_aa: CASSLGEQASDTEAFF
v_call: TRBV28
cdr3_length: 16
j_call: TRBJ1-1

cdr3_aa: CASRDTGSTGNTIYF
v_call: TRBV2
cdr3_length: 15
j_call: TRBJ1-3

cdr3_aa: CASSQSGSLGAGELFF
v_call: TRBV4-1
cdr3_length: 16
j_call: TRBJ2-2

cdr3_aa: CASAFRQGVGYTF
v_call: TRBV18
cdr3_length: 13
j_call: TRBJ1-2

cdr3_aa: CASSLGGPSNQPQHF
v_call: TRBV7-2
cdr3_length: 15
j_call: TRBJ1-5

cdr3_aa: CASSLAGGPYEQYF
v_call: TRBV27
cdr3_length: 14
j_call: TRBJ2-7

cdr3_aa: CASSRSMALAETQYF
v_call: TRBV6-6
cdr3_length: 15
j_call: TRBJ2-5

cdr3_aa: CASSLRRGGTDTQYF
v_call: TRBV7-8
cdr3_length: 15
j_call: TRBJ2-3

cdr3_aa: CASSYVAGTSGEQYF
v_call: TRBV6-5
cdr3_length: 15
j_call: TRBJ2-7

cdr3_aa: CASSLANREQYF
v_call: TRBV5-1
cdr3_length: 12
j_call: TRBJ2-7